This entry describes one T cell receptor beta chain. Germline CDR1 and CDR2: KGHSH and LQKENI. This CDR3 is built from 17 residues. The trim removed 3 bases at V and 0 bases at J, leaving 4 bases unmatched. This sample stems from a study of cytomegalovirus exposure and HLA in healthy donors. This table comes from immunoSEQ multiplex PCR, and its TCRdb copy is limited to in-frame clones, with some not included. The table includes 90,000 to 130,000 clones, roughly 90% detected once. V gene TRBV18 combines with J gene TRBJ1-3; 11 bases match TRBD1. The sequenced sample consisted of PBMCs. The sequence derives from a woman younger than 30 in good health and CMV-seronegative. The DNA of the CDR3 is TGTGCCAGCTCACCTCGGACAGGGGGCCACTCTGGAAACACCATATATTTT. It encodes CASSPRTGGHSGNTIYF.